What follows are 10 T cell receptor beta chains derived from one specimen sequenced in a study of T cell changes during pregnancy in multiple sclerosis. Produced via immunoSEQ multiplex PCR; TCRdb's table is partial and in-frame only. The data show 35,000 to 45,000 clones, 85% to 90% seen once. The sequences come from CD4+ T cells from peripheral blood mononuclear cells, collected in the first trimester of pregnancy. These receptors came from a female donor with multiple sclerosis, enrolled in a pregnancy study.

The chain employs TRBV6-1 and TRBJ2-4; D is possibly TRBD1 (6 bases). With 2 bases removed from V and 8 bases from J, the gap between germline ends came to 13 bases. This CDR3 has 14 residues. CDR1 is MNHNS and CDR2 is SASEGT in the germline V gene. The CDR3, as DNA: TGTGCCAGCAGTGAAAATTACAGGGCGGACATTCAGTACTTC. It yields the protein CASSENYRADIQYF.

CDR3 loop: CASSYSTGVYFF. Here the CDR3 DNA reads TGTGCCAGCAGTTATTCGACAGGGGTATATTTCTTT. The rearrangement links TRBV6-6 to TRBJ1-1; 8 nucleotides agree with TRBD1. This CDR3 contains 12 residues. Germline lookup yields CDR1 MNHNY and CDR2 SVGAGI (reference sequence). V gave up 3 bases and J gave up 13 bases; unmatched junction bases: 7.

V gene TRBV5-1 combines with J gene TRBJ2-2; 8 bases agree with TRBD2. The CDR3 runs to 14 residues. Per the germline V gene, CDR1 is SGHRS and CDR2 is YFSETQ. V lost 5 bases, J lost 6 bases, and 6 bases stayed unmatched. The CDR3 protein is CASRGPGGSGELFF. CDR3 nucleotides: TGCGCCAGCAGAGGGCCGGGAGGGTCCGGGGAGCTGTTTTTT.

V and J are TRBV5-1 and TRBJ2-1; tentatively, D is TRBD1 (7 bases). Germline V lookup: CDR1 SGHRS, CDR2 YFSETQ. The CDR3 spans 14 residues. Trimming removed 4 bases at V and 7 bases at J, with 15 bases between. CDR3 sequence: CASSPGRGRNEQFF. In DNA form, the CDR3 reads TGCGCCAGCAGCCCGGGCAGGGGGAGGAATGAGCAGTTCTTC.

This clone has just a few counts. The chain recombines TRBV7-9 with TRBJ1-1; 9 nucleotides line up with TRBD1. CDR1 is SEHNR and CDR2 is FQNEAQ in the germline V gene (reference sequence). The CDR3 contains 17 residues. With 3 bases clipped from V and 6 bases from J, the junction kept 14 bases outside the gene matches. The CDR3 DNA follows: TGTGCCAGCAGCTTTACCAGCCAGCGACAGGGGGTATCTGAAGCTTTCTTT. Its translation is CASSFTSQRQGVSEAFF.

The chain carries TRBV28 and TRBJ2-2; D perhaps matches TRBD1 (6 bases). CDR1 is MDHEN and CDR2 is SYDVKM in the germline V gene. V was cut by 3 bases and J by 4 bases, with 12 bases left in between. There are 15 residues in the CDR3. For the CDR3, the DNA is TGTGCCAGCAGTTTTGACAGGCCGGGCACCGGGGAGCTGTTTTTT. Its protein is CASSFDRPGTGELFF.

The chain joins TRBV5-1 to TRBJ2-7; 11 nucleotides agree with TRBD2. This CDR3 is 16 amino acids long. V lost 2 bases and J lost 4; bases outside the gene matches: 8. Germline V gene data show CDR1 as SGHRS and CDR2 as YFSETQ. CDR3 coding DNA: TGCGCCAGCAGCTTCACCGGGACTAGCGGTTCGTACGAGCAGTACTTC. Its translation is CASSFTGTSGSYEQYF.

The CDR3 nucleotides read TGTGCCAGCAGTTACAGAGACAGGGTCTATGGCTACACCTTC. Translated: CASSYRDRVYGYTF. The chain couples TRBV6-5 to TRBJ1-2; 7 bases are a match to TRBD1. The length of the CDR3 is 14 residues. The V gene's germline CDR1 is MNHEY and CDR2 SVGAGI. V dropped 2 bases and J dropped 4; count of bases not matched to a gene: 4.

This chain links TRBV7-9 with TRBJ1-1, with 8 bases aligning to TRBD1. The junction had 6 bases not matched to a gene; V was cut back by 8 bases and J by 1 base. The CDR3 covers 14 residues. CDR1 is SEHNR, CDR2 FQNEAQ, per germline (reference sequence). The CDR3: CASYRGLGNTEAFF. In DNA form, the CDR3 reads TGTGCCAGCTACAGGGGGTTGGGGAACACTGAAGCTTTCTTT.

The V call is TRBV19, the J call TRBJ2-1; 8 bases are shared with TRBD2. The germline V gene has CDR1 LNHDA and CDR2 SQIVND (reference sequence). The CDR3 extends over 18 amino acids. The V segment lost 3 bases and the J segment 8 bases; nucleotides outside the gene matches: 18. CDR3 DNA: TGTGCCAGTAGTATGTTACGGGCCGGGAGGGCCGATAAAGATGAGCAGTTCTTC. Its protein is CASSMLRAGRADKDEQFF.